Given below is one T cell receptor beta chain in context. Antigen specificity is unknown. This sample is drawn from a study of T cell responses to AZD1222 COVID-19 vaccine. Study-level findings and limits: Increased Spike-specific TCR breadth and depth were observed after two AZD1222 doses.

CDR1 and CDR2 (germline): SGHRS, YFSETQ. Trimming took 0 bases from V and 7 from J, leaving 13 bases between them. The CDR3 spans 14 residues. TCRdb's copy holds only in-frame clones and misses some; the assay was immunoSEQ multiplex PCR. Of 110,000 to 150,000 clones in the sample, about 93% were seen once. Here the sequenced sample was peripheral blood, taken on day 0 of AZD1222 vaccination. The rearrangement joins TRBV5-1 to TRBJ1-2; D gene unclear. This receptor was taken from an adult in good health. Here the CDR3 reads CASSLVGRGSGYTF. CDR3 DNA sequence: TGCGCCAGCAGCTTGGTAGGGCGGGGATCTGGCTACACCTTC.